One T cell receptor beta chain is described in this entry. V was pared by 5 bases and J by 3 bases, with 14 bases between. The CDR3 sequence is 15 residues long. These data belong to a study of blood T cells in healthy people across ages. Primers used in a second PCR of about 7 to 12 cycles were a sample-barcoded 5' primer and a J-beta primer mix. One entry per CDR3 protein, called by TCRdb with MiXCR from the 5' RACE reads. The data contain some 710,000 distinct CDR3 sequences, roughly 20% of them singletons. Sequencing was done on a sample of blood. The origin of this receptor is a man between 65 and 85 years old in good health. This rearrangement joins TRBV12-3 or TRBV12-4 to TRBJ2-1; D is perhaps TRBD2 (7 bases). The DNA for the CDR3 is TGTGCCAGCAGTCGGAGGGGGGGGATCTACAATGAGCAGTTCTTC. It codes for CASSRRGGIYNEQFF.